This T cell receptor (beta chain) was captured by sequencing in a study of T cells in Graves' hyperthyroidism and ophthalmopathy. It was RNA transcripts that yielded the amplified TCR beta CDR3 regions. An initial round of RT-PCR targeting the TCR CDR3 relied on the HTBI primer set. TCRdb independently ran MiXCR on the multiplex PCR reads; one entry per CDR3 protein. The table lists around 580,000 distinct CDR3 sequences, 35% to 55% of them singletons. Any patient presenting with uncontrolled infection, other autoimmune disease, pregnancy or lactation was left out. Germline V CDR1 and CDR2: SEHNR, FQNEAQ (reference sequence). The CDR3 spans 13 residues. Trimming stripped 7 bases from V and 4 bases from J, with 13 bases between.

The receptor's source is a woman between 18 and 29 years old with Graves' hyperthyroidism. This chain links TRBV7-9 with TRBJ1-2; D gene unclear. Input material: peripheral blood or thyroid tissue (not recorded which). The CDR3 here is CASTEQTIYGYTF. CDR3 bases: TGTGCCAGCACCGAACAGACCATCTATGGCTACACCTTC.